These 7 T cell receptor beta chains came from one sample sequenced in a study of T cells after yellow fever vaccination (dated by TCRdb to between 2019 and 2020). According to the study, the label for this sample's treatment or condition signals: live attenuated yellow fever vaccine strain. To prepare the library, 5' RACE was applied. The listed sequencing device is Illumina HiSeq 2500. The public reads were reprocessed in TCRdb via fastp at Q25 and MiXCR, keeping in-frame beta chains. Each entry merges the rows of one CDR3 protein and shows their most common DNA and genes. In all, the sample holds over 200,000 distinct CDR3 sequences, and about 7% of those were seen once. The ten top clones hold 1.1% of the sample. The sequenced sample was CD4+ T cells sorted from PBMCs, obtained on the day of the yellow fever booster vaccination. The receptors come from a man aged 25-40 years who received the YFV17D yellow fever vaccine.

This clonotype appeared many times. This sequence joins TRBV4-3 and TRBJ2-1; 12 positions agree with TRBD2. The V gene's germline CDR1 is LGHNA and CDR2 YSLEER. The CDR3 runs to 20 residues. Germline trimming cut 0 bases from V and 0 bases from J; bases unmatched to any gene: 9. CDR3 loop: CASSQDSRLAGESSYNEQFF. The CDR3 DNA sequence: TGCGCCAGCAGCCAAGATTCGAGACTAGCGGGAGAGAGCTCCTACAATGAGCAGTTCTTC.

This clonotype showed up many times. The CDR3 protein is CASSWDGDTGELFF. DNA of the CDR3: TGTGCCAGCAGTTGGGACGGGGACACCGGGGAGCTGTTTTTT. V and J are TRBV6-2 or TRBV6-3 and TRBJ2-2; the D gene could be TRBD1 or TRBD2 (5 bases each). Looked up from germline, CDR1 is MNHEY and CDR2 is SVGEGT. The CDR3 covers 14 residues. V shed 4 bases and J shed 3 bases, with 9 bases lying between them.

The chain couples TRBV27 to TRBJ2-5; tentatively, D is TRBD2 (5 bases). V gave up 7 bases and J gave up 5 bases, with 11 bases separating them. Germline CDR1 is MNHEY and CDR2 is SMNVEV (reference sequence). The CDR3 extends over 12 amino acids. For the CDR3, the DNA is TGTGCCAGCAAACCCCCGGGGGAGACCCAGTACTTC. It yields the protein CASKPPGETQYF.

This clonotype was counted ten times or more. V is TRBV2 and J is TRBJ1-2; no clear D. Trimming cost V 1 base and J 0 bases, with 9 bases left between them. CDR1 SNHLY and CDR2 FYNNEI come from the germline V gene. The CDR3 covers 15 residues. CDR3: CASSEEEGANYGYTF. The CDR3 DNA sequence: TGTGCCAGCAGTGAAGAGGAGGGAGCTAACTATGGCTACACCTTC.

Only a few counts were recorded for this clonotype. The CDR3 protein is CASSFSYGVETEAFF. The CDR3, as DNA: TGTGCCAGCAGCTTCTCTTACGGGGTCGAGACTGAAGCTTTCTTT. This sequence joins TRBV5-5 and TRBJ1-1, with D unresolved. V was clipped by 2 bases and J by 5 bases, with 16 bases between them. CDR1 and CDR2 from the germline V gene are SGHKS and YYEKEE (reference sequence). The CDR3 spans 15 residues.

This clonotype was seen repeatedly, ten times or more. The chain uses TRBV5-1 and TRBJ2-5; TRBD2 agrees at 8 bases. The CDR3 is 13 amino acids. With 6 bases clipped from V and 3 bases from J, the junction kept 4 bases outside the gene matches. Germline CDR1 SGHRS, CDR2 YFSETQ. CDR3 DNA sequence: TGCGCCAGCAATAGCGGGAATGAAGAGACCCAGTACTTC. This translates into CASNSGNEETQYF. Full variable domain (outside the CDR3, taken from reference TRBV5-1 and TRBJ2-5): KAGVTQTPRYLIKTRGQQVTLSCSPISGHRSVSWYQQTPGQGLQFLFEYFSETQRNKGNFPGRFSGRQFSNSRSEMNVSTLELGDSALYLCASNSGNEETQYFGPGTRLLVL.

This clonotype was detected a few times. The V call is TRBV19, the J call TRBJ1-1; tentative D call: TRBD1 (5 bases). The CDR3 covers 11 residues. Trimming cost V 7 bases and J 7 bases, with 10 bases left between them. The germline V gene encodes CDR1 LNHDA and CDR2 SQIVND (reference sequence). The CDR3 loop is CASIVTGEAFF. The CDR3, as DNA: TGTGCCAGTATTGTAACAGGTGAAGCTTTCTTT. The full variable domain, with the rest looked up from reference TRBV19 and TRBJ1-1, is DGGITQSPKYLFRKEGQNVTLSCEQNLNHDAMYWYRQDPGQGLRLIYYSQIVNDFQKGDIAEGYSVSREKKESFPLTVTSAQKNPTAFYLCASIVTGEAFFGQGTRLTVV.